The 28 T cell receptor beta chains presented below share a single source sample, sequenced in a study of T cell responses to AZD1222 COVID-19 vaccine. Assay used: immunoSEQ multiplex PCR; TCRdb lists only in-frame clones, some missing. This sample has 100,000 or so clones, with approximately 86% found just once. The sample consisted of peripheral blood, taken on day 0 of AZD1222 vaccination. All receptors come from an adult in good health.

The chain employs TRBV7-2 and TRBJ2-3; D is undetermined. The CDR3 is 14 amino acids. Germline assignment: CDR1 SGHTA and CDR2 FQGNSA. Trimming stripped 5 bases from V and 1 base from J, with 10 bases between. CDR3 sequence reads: CASSELSGTDTQYF. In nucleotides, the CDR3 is TGTGCCAGCAGCGAACTCTCAGGCACAGATACGCAGTATTTT.

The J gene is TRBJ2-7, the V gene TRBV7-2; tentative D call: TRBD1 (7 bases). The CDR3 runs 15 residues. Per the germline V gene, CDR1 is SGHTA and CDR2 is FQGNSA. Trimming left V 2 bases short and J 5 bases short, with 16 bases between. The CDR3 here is CASSLRQGGLDEQYF. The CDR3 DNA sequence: TGTGCCAGCAGCTTAAGGCAGGGGGGACTTGACGAGCAGTACTTC.

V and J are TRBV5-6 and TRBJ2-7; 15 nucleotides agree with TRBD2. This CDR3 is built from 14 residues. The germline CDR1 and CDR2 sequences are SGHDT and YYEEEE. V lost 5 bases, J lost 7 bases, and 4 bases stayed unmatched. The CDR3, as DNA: TGTGCCAGCAGTTGGGGGACTAGCGGGAGGGAGCAGTACTTC. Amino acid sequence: CASSWGTSGREQYF.

The CDR3 sequence: CASRPGPNTGELFF. CDR3 bases: TGTGCCAGCAGGCCGGGACCGAACACCGGGGAGCTGTTTTTT. The chain has TRBV2 and TRBJ2-2, with D perhaps being TRBD1 or TRBD2 (5 bases each). This CDR3 contains 14 residues. Trimming pared 6 bases from V and 0 bases from J, leaving 8 bases between. CDR1 is SNHLY and CDR2 is FYNNEI in the germline V gene.

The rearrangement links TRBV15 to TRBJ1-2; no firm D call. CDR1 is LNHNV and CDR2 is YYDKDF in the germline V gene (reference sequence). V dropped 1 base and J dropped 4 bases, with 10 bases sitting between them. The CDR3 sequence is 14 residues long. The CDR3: CATSRGGDGYGYTF. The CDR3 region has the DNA TGTGCCACCAGCAGAGGGGGTGACGGCTATGGCTACACCTTC.

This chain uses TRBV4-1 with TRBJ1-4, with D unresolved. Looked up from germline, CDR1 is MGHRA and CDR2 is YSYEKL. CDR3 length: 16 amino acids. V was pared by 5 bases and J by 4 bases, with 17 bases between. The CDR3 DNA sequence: TGCGCCAGCAGCTCCACCTTCACCGGGATTAATGAAAAACTGTTTTTT. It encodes CASSSTFTGINEKLFF.

The CDR3 DNA reads as TGCGCCAGCAGTGAACGGATTTACTCTGGAAACACCATATATTTT. Translation: CASSERIYSGNTIYF. The chain is built from TRBV10-2 and TRBJ1-3, with D hard to call. Germline values: CDR1 WSHSY, CDR2 SAAADI. This CDR3 spans 15 amino acids. Trimming removed 3 bases from V and 0 bases from J, with 9 bases in between.

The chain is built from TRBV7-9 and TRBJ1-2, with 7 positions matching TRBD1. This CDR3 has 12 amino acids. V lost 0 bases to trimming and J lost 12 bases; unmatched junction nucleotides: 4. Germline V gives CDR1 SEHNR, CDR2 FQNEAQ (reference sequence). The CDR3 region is CASSLAGGEHTF. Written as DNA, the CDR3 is TGTGCCAGCAGCTTAGCAGGGGGCGAACACACCTTC.

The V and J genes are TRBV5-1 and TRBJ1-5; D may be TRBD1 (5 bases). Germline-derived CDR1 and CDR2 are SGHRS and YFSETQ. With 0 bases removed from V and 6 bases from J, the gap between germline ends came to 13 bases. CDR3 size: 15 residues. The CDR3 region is CASSLEGVAGQPQHF. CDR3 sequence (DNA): TGCGCCAGCAGCTTGGAAGGGGTAGCGGGTCAGCCCCAGCATTTT.

CDR3 DNA: TGTGCCAGCAGTTACTCGGCTAGCGGGAACTACAATGAGCAGTTCTTC. Amino acids: CASSYSASGNYNEQFF. This sequence joins TRBV6-5 and TRBJ2-1, with TRBD2 matching over 9 bases. V lost 0 bases to trimming and J lost 3 bases; unmatched junction nucleotides: 3. The CDR3 runs to 16 residues. Germline assignment: CDR1 MNHEY and CDR2 SVGAGI.

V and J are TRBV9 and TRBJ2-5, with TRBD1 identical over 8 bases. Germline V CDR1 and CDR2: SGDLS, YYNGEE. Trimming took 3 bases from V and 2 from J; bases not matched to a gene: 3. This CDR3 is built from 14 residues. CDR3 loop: CASSAGQGQETQYF. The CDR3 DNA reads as TGTGCCAGCAGCGCCGGACAGGGACAAGAGACCCAGTACTTC.

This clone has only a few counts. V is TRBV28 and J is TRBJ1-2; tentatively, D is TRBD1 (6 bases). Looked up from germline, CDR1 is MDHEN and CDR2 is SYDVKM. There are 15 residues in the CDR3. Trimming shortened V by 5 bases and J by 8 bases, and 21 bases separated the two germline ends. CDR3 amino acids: CASSDDRNLNNGYTF. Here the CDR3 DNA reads TGTGCCAGCAGTGATGACAGGAACTTGAACAACGGCTACACCTTC.

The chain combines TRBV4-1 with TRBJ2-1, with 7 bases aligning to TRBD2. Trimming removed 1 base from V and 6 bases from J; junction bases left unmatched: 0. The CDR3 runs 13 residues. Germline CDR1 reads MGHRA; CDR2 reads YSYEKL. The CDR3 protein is CASSQGLANEQFF. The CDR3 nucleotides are TGCGCCAGCAGCCAAGGACTAGCCAATGAGCAGTTCTTC.

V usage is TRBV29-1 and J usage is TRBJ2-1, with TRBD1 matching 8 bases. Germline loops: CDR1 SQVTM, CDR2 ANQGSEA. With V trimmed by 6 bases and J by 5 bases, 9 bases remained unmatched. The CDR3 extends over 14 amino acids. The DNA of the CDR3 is TGCAGCGTCGGGCGGGCAGGGGGCCACAATGAGCAGTTCTTC. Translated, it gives CSVGRAGGHNEQFF.

The CDR3 DNA follows: TGTGCCAGCAGTGGAGCAAATAATGAAAAACTGTTTTTT. Amino acid sequence: CASSGANNEKLFF. The chain couples TRBV2 to TRBJ1-4; D is undetermined. Trimming removed 4 bases at V and 4 bases at J, with 7 bases between. Germline V gene sequence: CDR1 SNHLY, CDR2 FYNNEI. CDR3 size: 13 residues.

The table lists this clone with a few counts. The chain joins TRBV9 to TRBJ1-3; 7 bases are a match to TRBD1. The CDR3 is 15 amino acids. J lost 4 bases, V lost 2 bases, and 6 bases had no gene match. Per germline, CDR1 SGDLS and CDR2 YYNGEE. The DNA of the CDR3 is TGTGCCAGCAGCGTGTTACAGGGGACCGGAAACACCATATATTTT. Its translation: CASSVLQGTGNTIYF.

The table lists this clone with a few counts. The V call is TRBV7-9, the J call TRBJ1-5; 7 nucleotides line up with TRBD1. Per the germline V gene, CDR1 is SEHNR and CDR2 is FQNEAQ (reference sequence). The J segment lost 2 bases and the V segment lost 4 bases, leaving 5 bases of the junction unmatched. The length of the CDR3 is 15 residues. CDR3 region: CASSSYRGGNQPQHF. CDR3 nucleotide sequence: TGTGCCAGCAGCTCATACAGGGGTGGCAATCAGCCCCAGCATTTT.

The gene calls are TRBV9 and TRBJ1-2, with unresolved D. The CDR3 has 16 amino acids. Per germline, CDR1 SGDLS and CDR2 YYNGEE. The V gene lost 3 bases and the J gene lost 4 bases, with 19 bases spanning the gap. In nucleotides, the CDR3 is TGTGCCAGCAGCGACTTGAAAGACCTACCCTCCTATGGCTACACCTTC. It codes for CASSDLKDLPSYGYTF.

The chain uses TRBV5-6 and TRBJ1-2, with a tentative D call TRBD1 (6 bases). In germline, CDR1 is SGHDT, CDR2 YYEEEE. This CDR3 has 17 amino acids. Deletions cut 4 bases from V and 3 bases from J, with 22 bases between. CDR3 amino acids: CASSQGQRIRLDYGYTF. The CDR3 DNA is TGTGCCAGCAGCCAAGGACAGAGGATACGACTAGACTATGGCTACACCTTC.

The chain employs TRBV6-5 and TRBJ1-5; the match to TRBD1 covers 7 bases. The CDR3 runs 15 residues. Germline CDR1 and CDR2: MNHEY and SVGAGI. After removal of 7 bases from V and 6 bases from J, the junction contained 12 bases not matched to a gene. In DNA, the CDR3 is TGTGCCAGCACCCAACGCTCAGGGGGTGGTCAGCCCCAGCATTTT. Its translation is CASTQRSGGGQPQHF.

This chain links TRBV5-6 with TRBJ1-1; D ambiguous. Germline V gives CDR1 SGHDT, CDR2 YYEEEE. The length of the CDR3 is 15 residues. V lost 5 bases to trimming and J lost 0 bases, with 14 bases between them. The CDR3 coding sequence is TGTGCCAGCAGTCCCGAACTAAGTATGAACACTGAAGCTTTCTTT. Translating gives CASSPELSMNTEAFF.

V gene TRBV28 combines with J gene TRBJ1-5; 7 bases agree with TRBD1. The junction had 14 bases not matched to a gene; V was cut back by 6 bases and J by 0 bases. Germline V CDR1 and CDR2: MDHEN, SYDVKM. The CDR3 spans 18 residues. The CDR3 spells CASRVTGIGLGSNQPQHF. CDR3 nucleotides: TGTGCCAGCAGGGTGACAGGGATTGGCCTAGGTAGCAATCAGCCCCAGCATTTT.

The CDR3 nucleotides are TGCAGCTACCGTGAGTCTACGCCGGGGGCCAAAAACATTCAGTACTTC. This encodes CSYRESTPGAKNIQYF. The rearrangement uses TRBV29-1 and TRBJ2-4; a possible D gene is TRBD2 (5 bases). Germline values: CDR1 SQVTM, CDR2 ANQGSEA. Trimming stripped 8 bases from V and 1 base from J, with 21 bases between. The CDR3 extends over 16 amino acids. The whole variable domain, filled in from reference TRBV29-1 and TRBJ2-4, reads SAVISQKPSRDICQRGTSLTIQCQVDSQVTMMFWYRQQPGQSLTLIATANQGSEATYESGFVIDKFPISRPNLTFSTLTVSNMSPEDSSIYLCSYRESTPGAKNIQYFGAGTRLSVL.

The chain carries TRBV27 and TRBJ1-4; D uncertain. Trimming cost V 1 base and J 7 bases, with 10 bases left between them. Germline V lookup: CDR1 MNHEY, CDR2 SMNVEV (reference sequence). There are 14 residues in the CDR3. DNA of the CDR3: TGTGCCAGCAGTTTATGGGGTGTGGGTGAAAAACTGTTTTTT. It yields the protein CASSLWGVGEKLFF.

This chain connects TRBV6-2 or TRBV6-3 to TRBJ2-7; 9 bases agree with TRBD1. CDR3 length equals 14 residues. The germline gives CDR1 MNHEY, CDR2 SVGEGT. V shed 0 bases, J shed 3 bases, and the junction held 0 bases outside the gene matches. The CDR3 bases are TGTGCCAGCAGTTACTCGACAGGGGGCTACGAGCAGTACTTC. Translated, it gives CASSYSTGGYEQYF.

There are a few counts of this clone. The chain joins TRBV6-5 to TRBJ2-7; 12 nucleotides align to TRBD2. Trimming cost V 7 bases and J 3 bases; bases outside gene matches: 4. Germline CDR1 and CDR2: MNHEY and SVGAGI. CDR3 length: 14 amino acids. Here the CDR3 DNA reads TGTGCCAGCATCTCGACTAGCGGGAGCTACGAGCAGTACTTC. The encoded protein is CASISTSGSYEQYF.

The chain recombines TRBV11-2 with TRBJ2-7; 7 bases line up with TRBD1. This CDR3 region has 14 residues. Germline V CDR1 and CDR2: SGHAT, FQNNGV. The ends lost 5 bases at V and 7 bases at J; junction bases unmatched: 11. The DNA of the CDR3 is TGTGCCAGCAGCCTTACAGGGGCTCGATATGAGCAGTACTTC. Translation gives CASSLTGARYEQYF.

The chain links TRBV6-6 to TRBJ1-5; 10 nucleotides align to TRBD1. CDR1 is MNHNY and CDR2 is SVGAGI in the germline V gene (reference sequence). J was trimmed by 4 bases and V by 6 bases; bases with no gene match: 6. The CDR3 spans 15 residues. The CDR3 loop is CASRVDRGHNQPQHF. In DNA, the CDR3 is TGTGCCAGCAGAGTCGACAGGGGGCATAATCAGCCCCAGCATTTT.